These 21 T cell receptor beta chains came from one sample sequenced in a study of CD8 T cells in ankylosing spondylitis. A single record per CDR3 protein comes from TCRdb applying MiXCR to the 5' RACE reads. The data show about 140,000 distinct CDR3 sequences, with around 7.9% seen just once and around 11% held by the top ten. What was sequenced was blood, either unsorted or a sorted T cell fraction (not recorded which). The receptors were sampled from a female donor with ankylosing spondylitis or in good health (not recorded which).

In this sample, this clonotype turned up many times. The V call is TRBV28, the J call TRBJ2-3; the D gene is possibly TRBD2 (7 bases). This CDR3 comprises 14 residues. The V gene's germline CDR1 is MDHEN and CDR2 SYDVKM. V lost 3 bases to trimming and J lost 6 bases, with 13 bases between them. CDR3 bases: TGTGCCAGCAGTTTTAAAACGGGGGGCGATACGCAGTATTTT. Protein sequence: CASSFKTGGDTQYF.

This clonotype was observed many times. This chain links TRBV6-1 with TRBJ2-3; D unresolved. Germline loops: CDR1 MNHNS, CDR2 SASEGT. The CDR3 extends over 16 amino acids. Deletions cut 6 bases from V and 0 bases from J, with 16 bases between. CDR3 in amino acids: CASREPIYSSTDTQYF. DNA for the CDR3: TGTGCCAGCAGGGAACCCATCTATTCTAGCACAGATACGCAGTATTTT.

This clonotype was seen ten or more times. The chain uses TRBV7-2 and TRBJ2-7; the D gene is possibly TRBD2 (6 bases). Germline CDR1 reads SGHTA; CDR2 reads FQGNSA. Trimming took 2 bases from V and 2 from J, leaving 10 bases between them. There are 14 residues in the CDR3. CDR3 nucleotide sequence: TGTGCCAGCAGCTTATCCGGGGGACCCTACGAGCAGTACTTC. The encoded protein is CASSLSGGPYEQYF.

This clonotype was counted many times. The chain couples TRBV9 to TRBJ1-4; TRBD1 agrees at 7 bases. The CDR3 loop spans 15 amino acids. Germline lookup yields CDR1 SGDLS and CDR2 YYNGEE. Trimming took 4 bases from V and 6 from J; bases not matched to a gene: 9. CDR3 protein: CASSTSGGKDEKLFF. CDR3 coding DNA: TGTGCCAGCAGCACCTCAGGGGGTAAGGATGAAAAACTGTTTTTT. The variable domain in full, completed from reference TRBV9 and TRBJ1-4, reads DSGVTQTPKHLITATGQRVTLRCSPRSGDLSVYWYQQSLDQGLQFLIQYYNGEERAKGNILERFSAQQFPDLHSELNLSSLELGDSALYFCASSTSGGKDEKLFFGSGTQLSVL.

This clonotype was seen repeatedly, ten times or more. The CDR3 is CSTTGGETQYF. The DNA of the CDR3 is TGCAGCACCACAGGGGGAGAGACCCAGTACTTC. The rearrangement joins TRBV29-1 to TRBJ2-5; 8 positions match TRBD1. CDR3 length equals 11 residues. The junction had 3 bases not matched to a gene; V was cut back by 8 bases and J by 4 bases. Germline V gene lookup returns CDR1 SQVTM and CDR2 ANQGSEA. Full variable domain (outside the CDR3, taken from reference TRBV29-1 and TRBJ2-5): SAVISQKPSRDICQRGTSLTIQCQVDSQVTMMFWYRQQPGQSLTLIATANQGSEATYESGFVIDKFPISRPNLTFSTLTVSNMSPEDSSIYLCSTTGGETQYFGPGTRLLVL.

This clonotype was recorded many times. The rearrangement joins TRBV20-1 to TRBJ2-3, with TRBD2 identical over 11 bases. V trimming: 3 bases; J trimming: 7 bases; junction bases outside the gene matches: 3. CDR1 and CDR2 (germline): DFQATT, SNEGSKA (reference sequence). The CDR3 runs 13 residues. The CDR3 region has the DNA TGCAGTGCTAGGACTAGCGGGGTCTATACGCAGTATTTT. Its protein is CSARTSGVYTQYF.

The chain recombines TRBV11-3 with TRBJ2-5, with D unclear. From germline, CDR1 is SGHNT and CDR2 YENEEA. V dropped 3 bases and J dropped 4 bases, with 9 bases sitting between them. The CDR3 totals 13 residues. CDR3 in amino acids: CASSLKVGETQYF. CDR3 sequence (DNA): TGTGCCAGCAGCTTGAAGGTCGGAGAGACCCAGTACTTC.

At least ten counts were recorded for this clonotype. The J gene is TRBJ1-6, the V gene TRBV6-1; TRBD1 agrees at 7 bases. The CDR3 has 14 residues. The trim removed 5 bases at V and 8 bases at J, leaving 6 bases unmatched. Germline lookup yields CDR1 MNHNS and CDR2 SASEGT. CDR3 in DNA: TGTGCCAGCAGTACCGGGACAGCCTATTCACCCCTCCACTTT. Amino acid sequence: CASSTGTAYSPLHF.

The rearrangement joins TRBV7-9 to TRBJ2-2; D could derive from TRBD1 or TRBD2 (6 bases each). The V end lost 5 bases, the J end lost 7 bases, and 17 bases lay between the germline ends. Germline V gene sequence: CDR1 SEHNR, CDR2 FQNEAQ (reference sequence). CDR3 size: 15 residues. CDR3 loop: CASSPLGGLGGELFF. CDR3 bases: TGTGCCAGCAGCCCATTAGGGGGGCTTGGCGGGGAGCTGTTTTTT.

This clonotype was found many times. V and J are TRBV20-1 and TRBJ2-1, with 8 positions matching TRBD1. The germline CDR1 and CDR2 sequences are DFQATT and SNEGSKA (reference sequence). With V trimmed by 6 bases and J by 7 bases, 8 bases remained unmatched. The CDR3 is made up of 13 amino acids. Here the CDR3 DNA reads TGCAGTGCCCCGGACAGGGCTAAAAATGAGCAGTTCTTC. Protein product: CSAPDRAKNEQFF.

This clonotype occurred many times. For the CDR3, the DNA is TGCGCCAGCAGCCGGGGGGAGGGGGCTGGAACTGAAGCTTTCTTT. Translated, it gives CASSRGEGAGTEAFF. The V and J genes are TRBV4-1 and TRBJ1-1, with 7 bases matching TRBD1. This CDR3 comprises 15 residues. The germline V gene has CDR1 MGHRA and CDR2 YSYEKL. Trimming cost V 4 bases and J 5 bases; bases outside gene matches: 10.

This clonotype was observed many times. V usage is TRBV6-5 and J usage is TRBJ2-3; 9 bases match TRBD1. Germline V gene sequence: CDR1 MNHEY, CDR2 SVGAGI. The length of the CDR3 is 15 residues. The ends lost 2 bases at V and 0 bases at J; junction bases unmatched: 0. This CDR3 is CASSYDRGSTDTQYF. The CDR3, as DNA: TGTGCCAGCAGTTACGACAGGGGGAGCACAGATACGCAGTATTTT.

This clonotype was seen repeatedly, ten times or more. As DNA, the CDR3 is TGTGCCAGCAGCTTAGACAGCCCGAACACTGAAGCTTTCTTT. This translates into CASSLDSPNTEAFF. The chain joins TRBV7-9 to TRBJ1-1; no clear D. Trimming pared 1 base from V and 1 base from J, leaving 7 bases between. This CDR3 region has 14 residues. Germline V gene lookup returns CDR1 SEHNR and CDR2 FQNEAQ (reference sequence).

This clonotype was detected ten times or more. V gene TRBV6-1 combines with J gene TRBJ1-5, with D possibly TRBD1 on 5 matching bases. With 7 bases removed from V and 5 bases from J, the gap between germline ends came to 18 bases. CDR1 and CDR2 from the germline V gene are MNHNS and SASEGT. This CDR3 spans 15 amino acids. The CDR3 sequence is CASNLNRDGYQPQHF. In DNA form, the CDR3 reads TGTGCCAGCAATCTTAACCGGGACGGTTATCAGCCCCAGCATTTT.

This clonotype occurred many times. The rearrangement joins TRBV20-1 to TRBJ1-4; D not resolved. The CDR3 length is 15 residues. Germline V CDR1 and CDR2: DFQATT, SNEGSKA (reference sequence). Trimming removed 4 bases at V and 4 bases at J, with 16 bases between. The CDR3 coding sequence is TGCAGTGCTAACCCAAACCAACCCCTTAATGAAAAACTGTTTTTT. It yields the protein CSANPNQPLNEKLFF.

The V call is TRBV5-5, the J call TRBJ2-5; a weak D match, TRBD1 (6 bases). Germline V gene sequence: CDR1 SGHKS, CDR2 YYEKEE (reference sequence). V lost 3 bases to trimming and J lost 4 bases, with 19 bases between them. This CDR3 contains 16 residues. The CDR3 nucleotides are TGTGCCAGCAGCTCCACCCTAACAGGGTTTGGAGAGACCCAGTACTTC. Translating it yields CASSSTLTGFGETQYF.

There are many counts of this clonotype. The chain links TRBV12-3 or TRBV12-4 to TRBJ2-7, with 7 nucleotides matching TRBD1. J gave up 1 base and V 5 bases, and 5 bases lay outside the gene matches. The CDR3 runs to 14 residues. For the CDR3, the DNA is TGTGCCAGCAGTCCGAGACAGGGATCCTACGAGCAGTACTTC. Its protein product is CASSPRQGSYEQYF.

This clonotype was recorded only once. A read error is possible here, since a much larger clone lies one base away. This rearrangement joins TRBV4-2 to TRBJ2-6, with TRBD2 as a possible D gene (5 bases). Deletions cut 4 bases from V and 11 bases from J, with 24 bases between. Looked up from germline, CDR1 is LGHNA and CDR2 is YNFKEQ. The CDR3 has 17 residues. As DNA, the CDR3 is TGTGCCAGCAGCCCTCGGATCCTTTACTCTGGGCGGGACGTCCTGACTTTC. Protein product: CASSPRILYSGRDVLTF.

This clonotype was seen repeatedly, ten times or more. The chain joins TRBV2 to TRBJ1-4, with D unresolved. The CDR3 consists of 15 residues. V shed 3 bases and J shed 4 bases, with 12 bases lying between them. The V gene's germline CDR1 is SNHLY and CDR2 FYNNEI. The CDR3 DNA follows: TGTGCCAGCAGTGATATTTCGCACTATAATGAAAAACTGTTTTTT. Its translation: CASSDISHYNEKLFF. Drawing the rest from reference TRBV2 and TRBJ1-4, the complete variable domain is EPEVTQTPSHQVTQMGQEVILRCVPISNHLYFYWYRQILGQKVEFLVSFYNNEISEKSEIFDDQFSVERPDGSNFTLKIRSTKLEDSAMYFCASSDISHYNEKLFFGSGTQLSVL.

This clonotype was seen ten or more times. The V and J genes are TRBV12-3 or TRBV12-4 and TRBJ1-2; TRBD1 matches at 9 bases. J was trimmed by 7 bases and V by 1 base; bases with no gene match: 7. The CDR3 has 15 amino acids. CDR3 bases: TGTGCCAGCAGTTTAGTAGGGGGACAGGGAGGTGGCTACACCTTC. It specifies CASSLVGGQGGGYTF.

This clonotype was observed at least ten times. The chain is built from TRBV3-1 and TRBJ2-3; 9 bases line up with TRBD1. This CDR3 has 16 amino acids. The V and J ends lost 3 bases and 0 bases, in that order; junction bases with no gene match: 4. The V gene's germline CDR1 is LGHDT and CDR2 YNNKEL (reference sequence). As DNA, the CDR3 is TGTGCCAGCAGCCAGAGGACAGGGGCCAGCACAGATACGCAGTATTTT. Its protein product is CASSQRTGASTDTQYF.